This TCR beta chain was retrieved from a study of response to subunit inactivated influenza vaccine. V was pared by 3 bases and J by 0 bases, with 9 bases of the junction left unmatched. The CDR3 spans 18 residues. Germline-derived CDR1 and CDR2 are MNHEY and SVGEGT. This clonotype was found a few times. TCRdb recomputed calls from the RT-PCR reads with MiXCR, one row per CDR3 protein. The table has about 530,000 distinct CDR3 sequences, around 13% seen once. The origin of this receptor is a middle-aged man who received an inactivated influenza vaccine. The genes are TRBV6-2 or TRBV6-3 and TRBJ2-1; 9 nucleotides line up with TRBD2. Sequenced material: PBMCs from blood, taken around seven weeks after vaccination. CDR3 nucleotide sequence: TGTGCCAGCAGTTATATGCTAGCGGGAACCATCTCCTACAATGAGCAGTTCTTC. As protein: CASSYMLAGTISYNEQFF.